This is a list of T cell receptor beta chains from one sample in a study of T-cell memory formation after mild COVID-19. TCRdb redid the calling of the 5' RACE reads with MiXCR, one entry per CDR3 protein. The profile shows roughly 180,000 distinct CDR3 sequences, more than 9% of them singletons. The sequenced sample consisted of PBMCs or a T cell subset sorted from them (not recorded which). The receptors come from a man between 18 and 29 years old who had mild COVID-19 (a few samples of this study predate the infection). Cell type and time point are not known. Each CDR3 is given with its conserved first and last residue. Each record gives: J gene, V gene, D gene, clone size, CDR3 DNA, CDR3 protein. A D gene is named only where the DNA matches it firmly. Clone size, where shown, is once, few, many, or a class for clones that have expanded.

TRBJ2-6 TRBV4-2 TRBD2 . TGTGCCAGCAGCCTTAACGGTGCGGGGGTGAGCTCTGGGGCCAACGTCCTGACTTTC CASSLNGAGVSSGANVLTF
TRBJ1-4 TRBV4-2 . few TGTGCCAGCAGCCAATTAGACCAGTCCTCTGAAAAACTGTTTTTT CASSQLDQSSEKLFF
TRBJ1-1 TRBV28 . many TGTGCCAGCAGTTCCGGGAGTGAAGCTTTCTTT CASSSGSEAFF
TRBJ2-5 TRBV7-2 TRBD2 . TGTGCCAGCAGCGTAGCGGGACTAGAAGGAGGAGAGACCCAGTACTTC CASSVAGLEGGETQYF
TRBJ2-7 TRBV12-3/TRBV12-4 . . TGTGCCAGCAGTCCCGGCAGGGTGGGGTACTTC CASSPGRVGYF
TRBJ2-7 TRBV2 . . TGTGCCAGCAGTGAGGGTAGCTCCTACGAGCAGTACTTC CASSEGSSYEQYF
TRBJ2-1 TRBV5-1 TRBD2 few TGCGCCAGCAGCTTGGCCGGGACTAGCGGGGGGGCCAATGAGCAGTTCTTC CASSLAGTSGGANEQFF
TRBJ1-2 TRBV7-2 . few TGTGCCAGCAGCTATACGGTCGCAGGGCCCAATGGCTACACCTTC CASSYTVAGPNGYTF
TRBJ2-2 TRBV5-1 . . TGCGCCAGCAGCTTACGGGGGCAGTACACCGGGGAGCTGTTTTTT CASSLRGQYTGELFF
TRBJ2-1 TRBV28 TRBD2 . TGTGCCAGCAGCGCTTCTGGACTAGCGGAATACAATGAGCAGTTCTTC CASSASGLAEYNEQFF
TRBJ1-1 TRBV10-3 . . TGTGCCATCAGTGGGAGAGACACTGAAGCTTTCTTT CAISGRDTEAFF
TRBJ1-2 TRBV12-3/TRBV12-4 . . TGTGCCAGCAGTTTTAGTATTCCCTATGGCTACACCTTC CASSFSIPYGYTF
TRBJ1-4 TRBV7-9 . many TGTGCCAGCAGCTTCGGTGGTTCAGGGACTAATGAAAAACTGTTTTTT CASSFGGSGTNEKLFF
TRBJ1-5 TRBV20-1 . many TGCAGTGCTAGAGATTGGAGAGGGGTGGATCAGCCCCAGCATTTT CSARDWRGVDQPQHF
TRBJ1-1 TRBV5-1 . many TGCGCCAGCAGCTTGTTGTCCGCCGGGGTGAACACTGAAGCTTTCTTT CASSLLSAGVNTEAFF
TRBJ2-5 TRBV5-1 . . TGCGCCAGCAGCCCCGGGACCCGGGAGACCCAGTACTTC CASSPGTRETQYF
TRBJ2-5 TRBV5-1 . many TGCGCCAGCCGACCCGGGACACTAGAGACCCAGTACTTC CASRPGTLETQYF
TRBJ2-5 TRBV11-2 . few TGTGCCAGCAGCTCCCGAAGGATAGCGGAGACCCAGTACTTC CASSSRRIAETQYF
TRBJ2-1 TRBV20-1 . . TGCAGTGCTAGGCAGAGGCCCGGGACCCGCTCCTACAATGAGCAGTTCTTC CSARQRPGTRSYNEQFF
TRBJ1-4 TRBV18 . . TGTGCCAGCTCACCACCTGATGGAGAAAAACTGTTTTTT CASSPPDGEKLFF
TRBJ2-7 TRBV29-1 TRBD1 . TGCAGCGTTGAGCAGGGGGTTCCCTACGAGCAGTACTTC CSVEQGVPYEQYF
TRBJ1-5 TRBV25-1 TRBD1 . TGTGCCAGCAGCCCGACAGGACAGGGTCATCAGCCCCAGCATTTT CASSPTGQGHQPQHF
TRBJ2-5 TRBV7-2 . few TGTGCCAGCAGCTTTAACCGGGGGCAAGAGACCCAGTACTTC CASSFNRGQETQYF
TRBJ1-1 TRBV4-2 . . TGTGCCAGCAGCCAAGAAACCCTAACCAGTACGGCTTTCTTT CASSQETLTSTAFF
TRBJ1-2 TRBV7-3 TRBD1 few TGTGCCAGCAGCTTCTCGGAGACAGGGCCCGACTACACCTTC CASSFSETGPDYTF
TRBJ1-5 TRBV7-2 TRBD1 . TGTGCCAGCCGCAAAGACAGGGGGTTCCAGCCCCAGCATTTT CASRKDRGFQPQHF
TRBJ2-5 TRBV20-1 TRBD1 few TGCAGTGCTACTAGGAACAGGGGGTCAGAGACCCAGTACTTC CSATRNRGSETQYF
TRBJ1-1 TRBV12-3/TRBV12-4 . few TGTGCCAGCAGTTTTGGTATAGTGAACACTGAAGCTTTCTTT CASSFGIVNTEAFF
TRBJ2-6 TRBV14 . . TGTGCCAGCAGCCAATTTGGCGACTCTGGGGCCAACGTCCTGACTTTC CASSQFGDSGANVLTF
TRBJ2-3 TRBV6-5 . . TGTGCCAGCAACCAAAGGGGGGATACGCAGTATTTT CASNQRGDTQYF
TRBJ2-1 TRBV5-4 TRBD2 few TGTGCCAGCAGCTTCGGGGGGGCATATGAGCAGTTCTTC CASSFGGAYEQFF
TRBJ2-2 TRBV13 . . TGTGCCAGCAGCTTCAGGGAAATCGGGGAGCTGTTTTTT CASSFREIGELFF
TRBJ2-5 TRBV4-3 TRBD1 . TGCGCCAGCAGCCATGAAGGACAGGGCCAAGAGACCCAGTACTTC CASSHEGQGQETQYF
TRBJ1-2 TRBV6-5 . few TGTGCCAGCAGTTACTCGACGGCCCAGGGAGGCTATGGCTACACCTTC CASSYSTAQGGYGYTF
TRBJ1-2 TRBV5-6 . few TGTGCCAGCAGCTTTTCGTCCAACTATGGCTACACCTTC CASSFSSNYGYTF
TRBJ1-2 TRBV4-1 . many TGCGCCAGCAGCCAAGTGTTCCGGCCAGGGGACTATGGCTACACCTTC CASSQVFRPGDYGYTF
TRBJ2-1 TRBV4-3 . few TGCGCCAGCAGCCAAGGGGGGGTAGGGTCCTACAATGAGCAGTTCTTC CASSQGGVGSYNEQFF
TRBJ1-5 TRBV7-9 . many TGTGCCAGCAGCCCGCGGGACAGCAATCAGCCCCAGCATTTT CASSPRDSNQPQHF
TRBJ1-4 TRBV4-1 . few TGCGCCAGCAGCCCGACCGGGCGGGCTAATGAAAAACTGTTTTTT CASSPTGRANEKLFF
TRBJ2-5 TRBV6-6 TRBD2 few TGTGCCAGCAGTTACTCGCTAGCGGGACGCCTGGCGTCCTTC CASSYSLAGRLASF
TRBJ2-3 TRBV5-1 . . TGCGCCAGCAGCTTGGCGACTAGCACAGATACGCAGTATTTT CASSLATSTDTQYF
TRBJ2-3 TRBV25-1 . few TGTGCCAGCAGTGGCTTGGGGGGTGAAGATACGCAGTATTTT CASSGLGGEDTQYF
TRBJ2-2 TRBV7-3 TRBD2 few TGTGCCAGCAGCACACGACTAGCGGGCGGGGAGCTGTTTTTT CASSTRLAGGELFF
TRBJ2-3 TRBV28 . few TGTGCCAGCAGTTTACCCGGGGGCCCAGATACGCAGTATTTT CASSLPGGPDTQYF